This T cell receptor (beta chain) emerged from a study of blood T cell repertoires in COVID-19. Study information: Specimens from acute and convalescent COVID-19 originated in the United States, Italy and Spain. T cells, B-cell-depleted T cells, or PBMCs supplied cDNA or gDNA.

Source study methods: Cell counts per sample came from amplifying reference gene primers. Assay used: immunoSEQ multiplex PCR; TCRdb lists only in-frame clones, some missing. For V, J and clone size, that table is used; D and trimming come from the DNA. This table holds roughly 260,000 clones, about 90% found once. Germline trimming cut 3 bases from V and 6 bases from J; bases unmatched to any gene: 2. The CDR3 consists of 14 residues. Germline CDR1 MNHEY, CDR2 SMNVEV (reference sequence). V and J are TRBV27 and TRBJ1-6, with 7 nucleotides matching TRBD1. Input material: peripheral blood. The clonotype originates from a person between 18 and 30 years old with COVID-19, enrolled during active disease. The CDR3 here is CASSFGTVNSPLHF. In nucleotides, the CDR3 is TGTGCCAGCAGTTTCGGGACAGTTAATTCACCCCTCCACTTT.